The subject of this entry is one TCR beta chain. Within the sample, other DNA sequences also encode this same CDR3. As processed by the authors: Estimates of nucleated cell counts were drawn from the amplification of reference gene primers. The method was immunoSEQ multiplex PCR; TCRdb's version includes in-frame clones alone and lacks a portion of them. V, J and clone size were drawn from that table, and D and trimming were deduced from the DNA. The table lists around 300,000 clones, roughly 92% of them singletons. The sample comes from a study of blood T cell repertoires in COVID-19. Study overall: Some COVID-19 samples were acute and others convalescent; all came from the United States, Italy and Spain. T cells, B-cell-depleted T cells, or PBMCs provided the cDNA or gDNA that served as material.

In Seattle, patients joined the study during active infection and were tracked longitudinally. Input material: peripheral blood. This TCR came from a woman between 25 and 40 years old with COVID-19, enrolled during active disease.

For the CDR3, the DNA is TGTGCCAGCAGTGAACGAGATCAGCCCCAGCATTTT. Translation: CASSERDQPQHF. This chain uses TRBV6-1 with TRBJ1-5, with D unresolved. Trimming took off 2 bases at V and 5 bases at J, with 4 bases between the two ends. This CDR3 comprises 12 residues. Germline assignment: CDR1 MNHNS and CDR2 SASEGT.